The rows below give T cell receptor beta chains drawn from one sample of a study of shared clonotypes between healthy human individuals. TCRdb keeps only in-frame clones here, not all; method: immunoSEQ multiplex PCR. The profile covers over 1.5 million clones, with around 98% appearing a single time and about 0.4% taken by the ten largest. What was sequenced was naive CD4+ T cells sorted from blood. Receptors originate from a man aged 25-45 years in good health. Each CDR3 is given with its conserved first and last residue. D genes are given only for firm matches.

CASSDPDTSYEQYF,TRBJ2-7,TRBV7-3,-
CASSVDGNEQFF,TRBJ2-1,TRBV5-1,-
CASSHPMDSSGANVLTF,TRBJ2-6,TRBV4-2,-
CASSESKGADGYTF,TRBJ1-2,TRBV10-2,TRBD1
CASSYGTGGYEKLFF,TRBJ1-4,TRBV11-2,TRBD1
CASSLGAGSSTDTQYF,TRBJ2-3,TRBV11-3,TRBD2
CASSKVGLGTGELFF,TRBJ2-2,TRBV21-1,-
CASSIDARGLLKLPEQYF,TRBJ2-7,TRBV19,-
CASSLEVGAFYSGNTIYF,TRBJ1-3,TRBV5-1,-
CASSAGLAGPYEQYF,TRBJ2-7,TRBV9,TRBD2
CAIRGRERGETQYF,TRBJ2-5,TRBV10-3,TRBD2
CASTRREASSYNEQFF,TRBJ2-1,TRBV6-6,TRBD2
CASSNQGSYEQFF,TRBJ2-1,TRBV25-1,-
CASSQVRQGEETQYF,TRBJ2-5,TRBV18,TRBD1
CASSDSSETQYF,TRBJ2-5,TRBV10-2,-
CASSLEGGTNEKLFF,TRBJ1-4,TRBV7-9,-
CASSLDVISDTF,TRBJ1-2,TRBV11-3,-
CASSVGKTPTAPRGNTEAFF,TRBJ1-1,TRBV9,-
CAISTQNTGELFF,TRBJ2-2,TRBV10-3,-
CASGGTGSGDTQYF,TRBJ2-3,TRBV10-3,TRBD1
CASSLAGGSFYEQYF,TRBJ2-7,TRBV19,TRBD2
CASSQDIGGSYEQYF,-,TRBV4-3,TRBD2
CASSISGGTKANEQFF,TRBJ2-1,TRBV19,TRBD2
CASSPPRGGEQYF,TRBJ2-7,TRBV7-2,-
CAISGDSANSYEQYF,TRBJ2-7,TRBV10-3,-
CASSPSPPQGSETQYF,TRBJ2-5,TRBV5-1,-
CASSFLREADTQYF,TRBJ2-3,TRBV28,-